In this sample, the clone carrying this TCR beta chain turned up a few times. What it recognizes is unknown. This sample is drawn from a study of T cells after yellow fever vaccination. V lost 5 bases, J lost 7 bases, and 18 bases lay in between. The CDR3 covers 15 residues. Per the germline V gene, CDR1 is SNHLY and CDR2 is FYNNEI. Each CDR3 protein gets one entry after TCRdb re-called the 5' RACE reads with MiXCR. The sample has under 600,000 distinct CDR3 sequences, less than 25% seen once. Broader study findings: It was a small share of clonotypes that appeared in both CD4 and CD8 compartments.

The TCR originated in a man between 18 and 29 years old who received the YFV17D yellow fever vaccine. This specimen consisted of PBMCs, obtained less than 25 days after the first yellow fever vaccination. The rearrangement joins TRBV2 to TRBJ2-1, with D unresolved. This CDR3 reads CASSWTEARSNEQFF. In nucleotides, the CDR3 is TGTGCCAGCAGTTGGACCGAAGCAAGGAGTAATGAGCAGTTCTTC.